The 29 T cell receptor beta chains given below trace back to one sample, sequenced in a study of CD8 T cells in Susac syndrome. Random hexamers were used to reverse transcribe roughly 0.45 to 1 ug of RNA. TCRdb re-analysed the immunoSEQ multiplex PCR reads in MiXCR, keeping a single row per CDR3 protein. The table shows 100,000 to 150,000 distinct CDR3 sequences, with 90% to 95% occurring only once. Sequenced material: CD8+ T cells from PBMCs. The source of these receptors is a human donor with multiple sclerosis.

The rearrangement links TRBV28 to TRBJ1-5; no definite D call. There are 12 residues in the CDR3. Germline-derived CDR1 and CDR2 are MDHEN and SYDVKM. Trimming took off 6 bases at V and 4 bases at J, with 7 bases between the two ends. The CDR3 DNA reads TGTGCCAGCAGGGAAGATAATCAGCCCCAGCATTTT. Translating gives CASREDNQPQHF.

J is TRBJ2-1 and V is TRBV5-1; D might be TRBD2 (6 bases). Germline assignment: CDR1 SGHRS and CDR2 YFSETQ. V gave up 4 bases and J gave up 6 bases, with 11 bases separating them. This CDR3 is built from 13 residues. The CDR3: CASSGDSTNEQFF. The CDR3 nucleotides read TGCGCCAGCAGCGGGGACTCGACCAATGAGCAGTTCTTC.

The CDR3 bases are TGCGCCAGCAGTGACGGCACGGGCAACACAGATACGCAGTATTTT. Protein product: CASSDGTGNTDTQYF. The chain uses TRBV10-1 and TRBJ2-3, with D uncertain. The CDR3 runs to 15 residues. The V gene's germline CDR1 is WNHNN and CDR2 SYGVQD (reference sequence). V gave up 3 bases and J gave up 2 bases, with 12 bases separating them.

The CDR3 protein is CASSSGLLEQFF. CDR3 DNA sequence: TGTGCCAGCAGCTCCGGACTGCTTGAGCAGTTCTTC. The chain links TRBV5-6 to TRBJ2-1, with D perhaps matching TRBD2 (5 bases). The V end was cut by 3 bases, the J end by 9 bases, with 10 bases between. The CDR3 has 12 amino acids. CDR1 and CDR2 from the germline V gene are SGHDT and YYEEEE.

The V call is TRBV7-8, the J call TRBJ2-1, with TRBD2 as a possible D gene (6 bases). From germline, CDR1 is SGHVS and CDR2 FQNEAQ. V was cut by 5 bases and J by 2 bases, with 10 bases left in between. CDR3 size: 14 residues. The CDR3 loop reads CASSPGLTYNEQFF. The CDR3 region has the DNA TGTGCCAGCAGCCCGGGACTGACCTACAATGAGCAGTTCTTC.

The table lists this clonotype with a count of one. The gene calls are TRBV14 and TRBJ1-6; D remains unclear. The germline V and J ends were trimmed by 1 base and 9 bases, with 7 bases remaining between them. Germline V lookup: CDR1 SGHDN, CDR2 FVKESK. The CDR3 spans 13 residues. The CDR3: CASSQAPRSPLHF. The CDR3 nucleotides read TGTGCCAGCAGCCAAGCGCCCCGTTCACCCCTCCACTTT.

The V gene is TRBV9, the J gene TRBJ2-3; TRBD2 agrees at 8 bases. Germline V gene sequence: CDR1 SGDLS, CDR2 YYNGEE. The CDR3 spans 16 residues. Trimming cost V 3 bases and J 2 bases; bases outside gene matches: 8. For the CDR3, the DNA is TGTGCCAGCAGCGATAATAGCGGGACGCCCACAGATACGCAGTATTTT. Translating it yields CASSDNSGTPTDTQYF.

The rearrangement uses TRBV20-1 and TRBJ1-4; perhaps TRBD1 as D (6 bases). With 0 bases removed from V and 7 bases from J, the gap between germline ends came to 15 bases. Germline V gene data show CDR1 as DFQATT and CDR2 as SNEGSKA (reference sequence). The CDR3 length is 15 residues. The CDR3 nucleotides are TGCAGTGCTAGAGATTTAAGGGGGGTTCGTGAAAAACTGTTTTTT. Translated: CSARDLRGVREKLFF.

The V gene is TRBV7-9, the J gene TRBJ2-1; D remains ambiguous. This CDR3 is built from 17 residues. The germline CDR1 and CDR2 sequences are SEHNR and FQNEAQ (reference sequence). V lost 1 base, J lost 2 bases, and 15 bases lay in between. CDR3 DNA sequence: TGTGCCAGCAGCTTAGTATGGTGGACCGCCCCCTACAATGAGCAGTTCTTC. This codes for CASSLVWWTAPYNEQFF.

The rearrangement links TRBV15 to TRBJ2-4; 10 bases fit TRBD2. CDR1 is LNHNV and CDR2 is YYDKDF in the germline V gene (reference sequence). Trimming took 3 bases from V and 1 from J; bases not matched to a gene: 6. This CDR3 has 17 amino acids. The CDR3 loop is CATSRQRGGDAKNIQYF. CDR3 coding DNA: TGTGCCACCAGCAGGCAGCGGGGGGGCGATGCCAAAAACATTCAGTACTTC.

J is TRBJ1-6 and V is TRBV28; D is unresolved. Looked up from germline, CDR1 is MDHEN and CDR2 is SYDVKM. This CDR3 contains 12 residues. V shed 8 bases and J shed 9 bases, with 11 bases lying between them. The CDR3 loop reads CASEGLGSPLHF. Written as DNA, the CDR3 is TGTGCCAGCGAGGGTTTAGGTTCACCCCTCCACTTT.

The chain employs TRBV19 and TRBJ2-3, with a tentative D call TRBD2 (5 bases). With 6 bases removed from V and 1 base from J, the gap between germline ends came to 8 bases. Germline CDR1 and CDR2: LNHDA and SQIVND (reference sequence). The CDR3 spans 13 residues. The CDR3 sequence is CASRWGGTDTQYF. The CDR3 region has the DNA TGTGCCAGTAGATGGGGAGGCACAGATACGCAGTATTTT.

The chain joins TRBV7-8 to TRBJ2-6; tentatively, D is TRBD2 (6 bases). The ends were cut back, 11 bases at V and 0 bases at J, with 17 bases in the middle. This CDR3 is 16 amino acids long. CDR1 SGHVS and CDR2 FQNEAQ come from the germline V gene. CDR3 residues: CALLGGQSSGANVLTF. CDR3 nucleotide sequence: TGTGCCCTACTTGGAGGGCAGTCCTCTGGGGCCAACGTCCTGACTTTC.

This clonotype is a singleton in its sample. V is TRBV9 and J is TRBJ1-1; tentative D call: TRBD1 (6 bases). CDR3 length: 16 amino acids. Germline V gene data show CDR1 as SGDLS and CDR2 as YYNGEE. V was trimmed by 3 bases and J by 2 bases, leaving 17 bases between them. As DNA, the CDR3 is TGTGCCAGCAGCGCCAGAACAGGGTTCGGAAACACTGAAGCTTTCTTT. It translates to CASSARTGFGNTEAFF.

This sequence joins TRBV5-4 and TRBJ2-3, with D possibly matching TRBD2 (7 bases). Trimming removed 0 bases from V and 3 bases from J, with 11 bases in between. The length of the CDR3 is 15 residues. CDR1 SGHNT and CDR2 YYREEE come from the germline V gene (reference sequence). For the CDR3, the DNA is TGTGCCAGCAGCTTGGTACGGGGGGCAACAGATACGCAGTATTTT. This encodes CASSLVRGATDTQYF.

The V call is TRBV11-2, the J call TRBJ2-3, with a tentative D call TRBD1 (7 bases). The CDR3 runs to 15 residues. Per germline, CDR1 SGHAT and CDR2 FQNNGV. V lost 5 bases to trimming and J lost 3 bases, with 15 bases between them. In nucleotides, the CDR3 is TGTGCCAGCAGCCTCCGGAGGGGGCGGACAGATACGCAGTATTTT. It codes for CASSLRRGRTDTQYF.

This clonotype was detected once. The genes are TRBV18 and TRBJ1-5; tentative D call: TRBD1 (6 bases). Germline V CDR1 and CDR2: KGHSH, LQKENI. Trimming pared 2 bases from V and 5 bases from J, leaving 13 bases between. The CDR3 length is 15 residues. CDR3 in amino acids: CASSPTRTDYQPQHF. The CDR3 nucleotides are TGTGCCAGCTCACCAACAAGGACAGATTATCAGCCCCAGCATTTT.

V gene TRBV9 combines with J gene TRBJ1-5; no definite D call. Trimming stripped 4 bases from V and 0 bases from J, with 5 bases between. The CDR3 length is 13 residues. Germline lookup yields CDR1 SGDLS and CDR2 YYNGEE. The CDR3 DNA sequence: TGTGCCAGCAGCTCTTATAGCAATCAGCCCCAGCATTTT. Residues: CASSSYSNQPQHF.

In this sample, this clonotype turned up once. This chain joins TRBV11-2 and TRBJ1-1, with a tentative D call TRBD1 (5 bases). Between the trimmed V and J ends, which lost 3 bases and 5 bases, there was a span of 13 bases. The CDR3 is 14 residues long. Germline-derived CDR1 and CDR2 are SGHAT and FQNNGV. CDR3 in DNA: TGTGCCAGCAGCTTTACGGGACTTACTACTGAAGCTTTCTTT. It specifies CASSFTGLTTEAFF.

This clonotype came up a few times. CDR3 residues: CASSDGYSYEQYF. The CDR3 region has the DNA TGTGCCAGCAGCGACGGGTACTCCTACGAGCAGTACTTC. The gene calls are TRBV9 and TRBJ2-7; D unresolved. V lost 3 bases to trimming and J lost 0 bases, with 7 bases between them. From germline, CDR1 is SGDLS and CDR2 YYNGEE. CDR3 size: 13 residues.

This clonotype was observed a handful of times. Written as DNA, the CDR3 is TGTGCCACCAGTGATTCTCAGACAGTGAACACTGAAGCTTTCTTT. Its protein product is CATSDSQTVNTEAFF. The chain combines TRBV24-1 with TRBJ1-1; tentatively, D is TRBD1 (5 bases). The CDR3 totals 15 residues. V lost 2 bases to trimming and J lost 0 bases, with 9 bases between them. Germline CDR1 is KGHDR and CDR2 is SFDVKD.

This rearrangement joins TRBV27 to TRBJ2-3; the match to TRBD1 covers 8 bases. The CDR3 has 15 amino acids. The ends lost 5 bases at V and 2 bases at J; junction bases unmatched: 6. Germline loops: CDR1 MNHEY, CDR2 SMNVEV (reference sequence). CDR3 nucleotides: TGTGCCAGCAGTGTAAGACAGGGGATCACAGATACGCAGTATTTT. It codes for CASSVRQGITDTQYF.

The rearrangement uses TRBV5-1 and TRBJ2-7; D unresolved. The germline V gene has CDR1 SGHRS and CDR2 YFSETQ. The V end was cut by 4 bases, the J end by 2 bases, with 10 bases between. The CDR3 is 13 amino acids. The CDR3 sequence: CASSLYDAYEQYF. The CDR3 nucleotides read TGCGCCAGCAGCCTTTACGACGCCTACGAGCAGTACTTC.

The chain employs TRBV5-1 and TRBJ1-3, with 7 bases aligning to TRBD1. Trimming took 0 bases from V and 4 from J; bases not matched to a gene: 4. The CDR3 runs 15 residues. CDR1 SGHRS and CDR2 YFSETQ come from the germline V gene. Here the CDR3 DNA reads TGCGCCAGCAGCTTGGGTAGGGGGCCCGGAAACACCATATATTTT. Its protein product is CASSLGRGPGNTIYF.

The chain recombines TRBV7-9 with TRBJ2-5, with 7 bases aligning to TRBD1. With 5 bases clipped from V and 7 bases from J, the junction kept 10 bases outside the gene matches. The CDR3 length is 14 residues. Germline V gene lookup returns CDR1 SEHNR and CDR2 FQNEAQ (reference sequence). The CDR3 is CASSPPGAGGTQYF. The CDR3 coding sequence is TGTGCCAGCAGCCCACCAGGGGCAGGGGGGACCCAGTACTTC.

This sequence joins TRBV12-3 or TRBV12-4 and TRBJ2-2; D perhaps matches TRBD1 (5 bases). The CDR3 runs 16 residues. The V end lost 6 bases, the J end lost 2 bases, and 16 bases lay between the germline ends. CDR3: CASSRVRQRNTGELFF. The CDR3 DNA follows: TGTGCCAGCAGCCGAGTTAGACAGAGAAACACCGGGGAGCTGTTTTTT.

The chain uses TRBV7-2 and TRBJ1-5; TRBD1 might be the D (6 bases). Trimming pared 6 bases from V and 0 bases from J, leaving 9 bases between. The CDR3 totals 14 residues. Germline V gene data show CDR1 as SGHTA and CDR2 as FQGNSA. The CDR3 loop reads CASRVQGSNQPQHF. CDR3 DNA sequence: TGTGCCAGCAGAGTACAGGGTAGCAATCAGCCCCAGCATTTT.

The CDR3 coding sequence is TGTGCCAGCAGCGAGACGGCGGGAGACTACAATGAGCAGTTCTTC. This codes for CASSETAGDYNEQFF. This sequence joins TRBV7-2 and TRBJ2-1; 7 bases match TRBD2. The germline gives CDR1 SGHTA, CDR2 FQGNSA. The CDR3 has 15 residues. V shed 5 bases and J 3 bases; nucleotides not matched to a gene: 7.

This clonotype was counted once. The chain recombines TRBV19 with TRBJ2-2; D uncertain. Germline CDR1 reads LNHDA; CDR2 reads SQIVND (reference sequence). V gave up 1 base and J gave up 6 bases, with 6 bases separating them. CDR3 size: 13 residues. The DNA for the CDR3 is TGTGCCAGTAGTATAGGCGTAGCCGGGGAGCTGTTTTTT. It specifies CASSIGVAGELFF.